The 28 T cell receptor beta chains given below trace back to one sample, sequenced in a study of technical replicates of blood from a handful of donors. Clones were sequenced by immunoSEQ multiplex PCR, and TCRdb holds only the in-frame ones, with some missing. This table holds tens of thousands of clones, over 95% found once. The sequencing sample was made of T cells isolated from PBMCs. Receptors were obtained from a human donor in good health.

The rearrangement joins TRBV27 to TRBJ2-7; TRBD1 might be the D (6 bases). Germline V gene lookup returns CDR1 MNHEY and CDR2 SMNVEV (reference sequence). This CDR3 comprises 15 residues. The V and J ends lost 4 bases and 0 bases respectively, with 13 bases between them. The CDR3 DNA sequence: TGTGCCAGCAGTTATTACCCGGACAGCTCCTACGAGCAGTACTTC. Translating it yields CASSYYPDSSYEQYF.

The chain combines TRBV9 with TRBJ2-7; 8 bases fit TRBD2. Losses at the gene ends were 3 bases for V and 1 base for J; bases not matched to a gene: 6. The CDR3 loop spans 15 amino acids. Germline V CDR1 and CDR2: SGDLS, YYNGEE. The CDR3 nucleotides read TGTGCCAGCAGCGAATTTAGCGGGATTTCCTACGAGCAGTACTTC. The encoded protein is CASSEFSGISYEQYF.

As DNA, the CDR3 is TGTGCTAGTGGACTCCTCACGGCGGGTCCCACCGGGGAGCTGTTTTTT. Its translation: CASGLLTAGPTGELFF. The rearrangement joins TRBV12-5 to TRBJ2-2; tentative D call: TRBD2 (5 bases). The germline V gene has CDR1 LGHNT and CDR2 FRNRAP. This CDR3 spans 16 amino acids. Between the trimmed V and J ends, which lost 6 bases and 4 bases, there was a span of 18 bases.

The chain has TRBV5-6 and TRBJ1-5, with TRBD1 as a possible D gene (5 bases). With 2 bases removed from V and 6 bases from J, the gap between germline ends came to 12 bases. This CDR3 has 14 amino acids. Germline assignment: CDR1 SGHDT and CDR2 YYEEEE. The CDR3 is CASSFQGKGQPQHF. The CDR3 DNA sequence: TGTGCCAGCAGCTTTCAGGGAAAGGGTCAGCCCCAGCATTTT.

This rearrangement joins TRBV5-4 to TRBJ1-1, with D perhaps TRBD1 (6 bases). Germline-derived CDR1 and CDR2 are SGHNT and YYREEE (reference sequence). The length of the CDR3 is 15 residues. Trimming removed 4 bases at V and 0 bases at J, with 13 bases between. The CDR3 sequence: CASSQTQGMNTEAFF. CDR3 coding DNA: TGTGCCAGCAGCCAGACACAGGGAATGAACACTGAAGCTTTCTTT.

CDR3 protein: CASTAPHRADYGYTF. CDR3 DNA: TGTGCCAGCACCGCCCCCCACAGGGCGGACTATGGCTACACCTTC. The rearrangement joins TRBV6-5 to TRBJ1-2; weak D call: TRBD1 (6 bases). Trimming took 7 bases from V and 3 from J, leaving 18 bases between them. Germline-derived CDR1 and CDR2 are MNHEY and SVGAGI. The CDR3 loop spans 15 amino acids.

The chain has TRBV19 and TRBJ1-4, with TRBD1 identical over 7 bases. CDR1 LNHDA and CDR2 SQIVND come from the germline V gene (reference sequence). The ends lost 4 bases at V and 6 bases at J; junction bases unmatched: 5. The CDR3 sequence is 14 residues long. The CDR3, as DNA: TGTGCCAGTAGTACCGGGACAGAGTATGAAAAACTGTTTTTT. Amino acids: CASSTGTEYEKLFF.

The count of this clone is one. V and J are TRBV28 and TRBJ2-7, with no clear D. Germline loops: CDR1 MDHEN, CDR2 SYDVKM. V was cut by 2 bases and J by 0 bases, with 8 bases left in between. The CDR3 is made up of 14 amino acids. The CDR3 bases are TGTGCCAGCAGTTTACTGCGCGGCTCCTACGAGCAGTACTTC. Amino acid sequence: CASSLLRGSYEQYF.

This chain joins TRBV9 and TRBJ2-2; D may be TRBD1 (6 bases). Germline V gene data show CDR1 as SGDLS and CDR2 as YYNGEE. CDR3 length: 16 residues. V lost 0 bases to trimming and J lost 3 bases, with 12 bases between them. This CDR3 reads CASSVAGTTYTGELFF. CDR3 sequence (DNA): TGTGCCAGCAGCGTAGCCGGGACAACTTACACCGGGGAGCTGTTTTTT.

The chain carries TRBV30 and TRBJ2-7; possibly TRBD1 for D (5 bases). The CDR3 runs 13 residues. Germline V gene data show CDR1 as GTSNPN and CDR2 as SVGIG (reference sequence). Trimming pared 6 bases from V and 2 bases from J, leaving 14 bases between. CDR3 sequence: CACFRTPAYEQYF. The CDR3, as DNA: TGTGCCTGTTTTAGGACACCAGCCTACGAGCAGTACTTC.

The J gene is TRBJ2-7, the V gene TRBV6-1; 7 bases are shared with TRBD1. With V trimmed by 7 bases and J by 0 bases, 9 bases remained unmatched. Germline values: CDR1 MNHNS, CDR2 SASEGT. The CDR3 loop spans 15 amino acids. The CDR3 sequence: CASKGGDSPSYEQYF. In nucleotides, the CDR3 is TGTGCCAGCAAAGGGGGCGACAGCCCCTCCTACGAGCAGTACTTC.

The DNA of the CDR3 is TGTGCCAGCAGTTCCCGGGAGCCTGGAAACACCATATATTTT. It encodes CASSSREPGNTIYF. This chain joins TRBV27 and TRBJ1-3; D call uncertain. CDR1 is MNHEY and CDR2 is SMNVEV in the germline V gene (reference sequence). Trimming removed 4 bases at V and 2 bases at J, with 9 bases between. The CDR3 has 14 residues.

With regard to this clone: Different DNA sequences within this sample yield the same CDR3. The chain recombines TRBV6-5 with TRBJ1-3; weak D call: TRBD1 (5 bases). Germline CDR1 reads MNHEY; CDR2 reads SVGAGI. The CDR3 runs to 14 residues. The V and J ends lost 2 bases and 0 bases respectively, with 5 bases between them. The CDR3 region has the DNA TGTGCCAGCAGTTACGACAGCTCTGGAAACACCATATATTTT. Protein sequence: CASSYDSSGNTIYF.

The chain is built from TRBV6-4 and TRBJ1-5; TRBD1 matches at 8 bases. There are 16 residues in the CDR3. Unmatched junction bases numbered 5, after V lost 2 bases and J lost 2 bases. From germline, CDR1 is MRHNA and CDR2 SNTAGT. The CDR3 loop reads CASSDTDRAGNQPQHF. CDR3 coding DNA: TGTGCCAGCAGTGACACGGACAGGGCGGGCAATCAGCCCCAGCATTTT.

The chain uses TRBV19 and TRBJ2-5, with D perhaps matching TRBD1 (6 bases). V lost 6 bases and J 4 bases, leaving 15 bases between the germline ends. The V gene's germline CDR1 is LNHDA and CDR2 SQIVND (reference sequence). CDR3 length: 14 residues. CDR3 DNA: TGTGCCAGTAGCCTACAGGGAATCGGAGAGACCCAGTACTTC. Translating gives CASSLQGIGETQYF.

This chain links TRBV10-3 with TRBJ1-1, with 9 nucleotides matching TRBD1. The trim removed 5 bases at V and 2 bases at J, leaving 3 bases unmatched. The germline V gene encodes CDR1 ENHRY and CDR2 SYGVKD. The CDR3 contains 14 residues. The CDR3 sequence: CAISRTGANTEAFF. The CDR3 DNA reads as TGTGCCATCAGTAGGACAGGGGCAAACACTGAAGCTTTCTTT.

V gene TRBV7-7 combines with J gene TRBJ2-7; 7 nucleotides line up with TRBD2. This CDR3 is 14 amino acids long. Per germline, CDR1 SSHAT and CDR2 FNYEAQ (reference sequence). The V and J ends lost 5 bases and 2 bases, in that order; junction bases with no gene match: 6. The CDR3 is CASSPHRGAYEQYF. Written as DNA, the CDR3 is TGTGCCAGCAGCCCACATCGGGGGGCCTACGAGCAGTACTTC.

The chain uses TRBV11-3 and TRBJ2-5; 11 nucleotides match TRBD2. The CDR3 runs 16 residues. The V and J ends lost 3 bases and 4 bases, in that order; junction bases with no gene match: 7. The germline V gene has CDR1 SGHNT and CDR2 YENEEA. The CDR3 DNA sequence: TGTGCCAGCAGCTTTGGGCTAGCGGGAGGAGGAGAGACCCAGTACTTC. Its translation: CASSFGLAGGGETQYF.

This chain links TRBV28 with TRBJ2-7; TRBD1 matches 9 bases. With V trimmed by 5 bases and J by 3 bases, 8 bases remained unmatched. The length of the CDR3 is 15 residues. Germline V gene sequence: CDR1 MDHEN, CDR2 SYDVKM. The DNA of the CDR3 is TGTGCCAGCAGTGCTACCGGGACAGGGCTCTACGAGCAGTACTTC. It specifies CASSATGTGLYEQYF.

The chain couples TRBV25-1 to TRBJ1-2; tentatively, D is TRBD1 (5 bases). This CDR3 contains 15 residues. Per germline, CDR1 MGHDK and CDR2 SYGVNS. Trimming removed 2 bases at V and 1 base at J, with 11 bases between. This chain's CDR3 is CASSETGGGNYGYTF. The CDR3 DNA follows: TGTGCCAGCAGTGAAACGGGCGGGGGTAACTATGGCTACACCTTC.

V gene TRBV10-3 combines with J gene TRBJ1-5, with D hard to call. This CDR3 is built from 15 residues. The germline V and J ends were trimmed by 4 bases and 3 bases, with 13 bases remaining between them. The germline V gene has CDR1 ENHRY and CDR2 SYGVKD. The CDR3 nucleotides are TGTGCCATCAGTGGAACTAGGCAGGACAATCAGCCCCAGCATTTT. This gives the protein CAISGTRQDNQPQHF.

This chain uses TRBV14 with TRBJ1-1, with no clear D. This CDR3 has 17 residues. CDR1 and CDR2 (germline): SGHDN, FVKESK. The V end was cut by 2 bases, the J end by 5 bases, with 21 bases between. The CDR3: CASSQTMGKSGPTEAFF. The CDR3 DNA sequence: TGTGCCAGCAGCCAAACGATGGGGAAGAGCGGACCAACTGAAGCTTTCTTT.

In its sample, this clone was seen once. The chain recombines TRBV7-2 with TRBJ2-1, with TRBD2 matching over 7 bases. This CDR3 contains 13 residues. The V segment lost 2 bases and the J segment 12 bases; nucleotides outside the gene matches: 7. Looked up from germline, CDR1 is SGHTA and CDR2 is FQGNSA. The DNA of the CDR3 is TGTGCCAGCAGCTTAACGTGGGAGGGGCTGCAGTTCTTC. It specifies CASSLTWEGLQFF.

Here the CDR3 reads CASRVDSNTGELFF. CDR3 DNA: TGTGCCAGCAGGGTTGACTCGAACACCGGGGAGCTGTTTTTT. The chain combines TRBV2 with TRBJ2-2; no clear D. Germline V lookup: CDR1 SNHLY, CDR2 FYNNEI. The CDR3 is 14 residues long. Between the trimmed V and J ends, which lost 6 bases and 0 bases, there was a span of 8 bases.

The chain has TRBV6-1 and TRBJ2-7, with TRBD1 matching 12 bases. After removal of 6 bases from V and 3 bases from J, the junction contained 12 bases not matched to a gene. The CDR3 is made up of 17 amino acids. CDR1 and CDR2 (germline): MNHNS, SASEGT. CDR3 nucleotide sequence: TGTGCCAGCAGAGAACCCGGGACAGGGGGCGCGAGCTACGAGCAGTACTTC. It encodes CASREPGTGGASYEQYF.

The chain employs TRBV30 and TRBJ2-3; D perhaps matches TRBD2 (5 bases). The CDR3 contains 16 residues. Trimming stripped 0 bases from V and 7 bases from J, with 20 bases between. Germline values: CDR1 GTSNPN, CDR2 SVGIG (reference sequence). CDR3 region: CAWSVLSGIRENTQYF. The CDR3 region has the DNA TGTGCCTGGAGTGTACTGTCGGGGATTAGGGAGAATACGCAGTATTTT.

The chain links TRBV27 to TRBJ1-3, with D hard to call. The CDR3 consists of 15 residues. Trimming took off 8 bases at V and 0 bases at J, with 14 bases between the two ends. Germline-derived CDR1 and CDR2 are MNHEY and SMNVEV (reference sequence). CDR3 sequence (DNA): TGTGCCAGCGCCCGGTCGAGGAGCTCTGGAAACACCATATATTTT. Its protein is CASARSRSSGNTIYF.

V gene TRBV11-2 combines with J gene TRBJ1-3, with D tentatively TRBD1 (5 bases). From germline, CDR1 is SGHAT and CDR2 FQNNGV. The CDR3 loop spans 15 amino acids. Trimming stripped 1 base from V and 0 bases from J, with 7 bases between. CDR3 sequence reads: CASSLGQSSGNTIYF. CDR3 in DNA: TGTGCCAGCAGCTTAGGACAGAGCTCTGGAAACACCATATATTTT.